Listed below are T cell receptor beta chains from one sample, sequenced in a study of cytomegalovirus exposure and HLA in healthy donors. Assay: immunoSEQ multiplex PCR; the TCRdb copy retains only in-frame clones and omits some. This table holds about 180,000 clones, 70% to 80% found once. Specimen: PBMCs. The receptors stem from a man aged 18 to 29 in good health and CMV-seronegative. Each CDR3 is given with its conserved first and last residue. A D gene is named only where the DNA matches it firmly. Not all rows give a size; the values are once, few, many and, for expanded clones, a class.

j_gene,v_gene,abundance,d_gene,CDR3nt,CDR3aa
TRBJ1-1,TRBV6-1,few,TRBD1,TGTGCCAGCAGTGGCCGGGACAGGGGAGTTGGAGCTTTCTTT,CASSGRDRGVGAFF
TRBJ2-1,TRBV2,.,TRBD2,TGTGCCAGCAGTCAAGGGACTAGCTCCTACAATGAGCAGTTCTTC,CASSQGTSSYNEQFF
TRBJ1-4,TRBV6-1,.,.,TGTGCCAGCAGTGATGAACCAACAGGAAAACTGTTTTTT,CASSDEPTGKLFF
TRBJ2-7,TRBV7-9,few,TRBD2,TGTTCCAGCAGCTTAGCGCGTCTCGAGGTAGCTAGCGGTTCCTACGAGCAGTACTTC,CSSSLARLEVASGSYEQYF
TRBJ2-5,TRBV27,.,TRBD1,TGTGCCAGCAGTTCTCGCCCGGGACAGCAAGAGACCCAGTACTTC,CASSSRPGQQETQYF
TRBJ1-2,TRBV29-1,.,.,TGCAGCGTCGCCCCCCGGGGTTCGCGTGGCTACACCTTC,CSVAPRGSRGYTF
TRBJ2-7,TRBV5-6,once,.,TGTGCCAGCAGCTTGATGACTCCGACAGGATCCTACGAGCAGTACTTC,CASSLMTPTGSYEQYF
TRBJ2-7,TRBV6-5,once,.,TGTGCCAGCAGCCGGACAGTTCGTACCTACGAGCAGTACTTC,CASSRTVRTYEQYF
TRBJ2-7,TRBV6-6,.,TRBD2,TGTGCCAGCAGTTACTCTCGGGGACTACGCTACGAGCAGTACTTC,CASSYSRGLRYEQYF
TRBJ1-3,TRBV2,.,.,TGTGCCAGCAGTGGAGGGAACGCTAACACCATATATTTT,CASSGGNANTIYF
TRBJ2-5,TRBV9,.,.,TGTGCCAGCACCCCCTCTTTAAATCCCGAGACCCAGTACTTC,CASTPSLNPETQYF
TRBJ2-7,TRBV4-3,.,TRBD1,TGCGCCAGCAGCCGGTCGACAGGGGGACTCTACGAGCAGTACTTC,CASSRSTGGLYEQYF
TRBJ2-2,TRBV6-5,.,.,TGTGCCAGCAGTTACCTTGTTGCGACCGGGGAGCTGTTTTTT,CASSYLVATGELFF
TRBJ2-5,TRBV6-1,.,.,TGTGCCAGCTCTCCAGTCCTAGAGACCCAGTACTTC,CASSPVLETQYF
TRBJ2-7,TRBV10-3,few,.,TGTGCCATCAGACTCGACAGCTCATCCTACGAGCAGTACTTC,CAIRLDSSSYEQYF
TRBJ1-3,TRBV19,.,.,TGTGCCAGTAGTATAGTGGCCCCTGGAAACACCATATATTTT,CASSIVAPGNTIYF
TRBJ2-2,TRBV6-6,.,.,TGTGCCAGCAGTTACAGGGGGAGAAGCGGGGAGCTGTTTTTT,CASSYRGRSGELFF
TRBJ1-2,TRBV4-3,.,.,TGCGCCAGCAGCCAAGATTCCAGGGGCGGTGGTGGCTACACCTTC,CASSQDSRGGGGYTF
TRBJ1-1,TRBV23-1,.,.,TGCGCCAGCAGTCAAGGGGGGGTGGGACGGAGAAACACTGAAGCTTTCTTT,CASSQGGVGRRNTEAFF
TRBJ1-1,TRBV27,.,TRBD1,TGTGCCAGCAGTTTATCACAGGGGAGTGAAGCTTTCTTT,CASSLSQGSEAFF
TRBJ1-2,TRBV7-2,.,.,TGTGCCAGCAGCTTAGCTCCCGGGTTGGGCTATGGCTACACCTTC,CASSLAPGLGYGYTF
TRBJ2-2,TRBV16,.,.,TGTGCCAGCAGCCAATCCCAGGGCACCGGGGAGCTGTTTTTT,CASSQSQGTGELFF
TRBJ1-2,TRBV5-1,.,TRBD1,TGCGCCAGCAGACAGGGGCCCAACTATGGCTACACCTTC,CASRQGPNYGYTF
TRBJ1-2,TRBV30,.,.,TGTGCCTGGAGTTTGGGGGCGGGCTATGGCTACACCTTC,CAWSLGAGYGYTF
TRBJ2-1,TRBV11-3,.,.,TGTGCCAGCAGCTTGAGTGGTCGGGGTCCGGCCTACAATGAGCAGTTCTTC,CASSLSGRGPAYNEQFF